One and the same sample provided the 20 T cell receptor beta chains below, sequenced in a study of blood T cell repertoires in COVID-19 (dated by TCRdb to the early 2020s). The library came from the immunoSEQ multiplex PCR assay. TCRdb holds this immuneACCESS table with in-frame rearrangements only. Some clones are missing; in checked studies, unresolved V genes explain under half, and the rest has no known cause. The sample table shows just over 200,000 clones, and 65% to 90% are seen once. The ten biggest clones cover around 6.5% of the sample. The specimen sequenced was peripheral blood. Receptor source: a man aged 80 or over with acute or convalescent COVID-19.

The chain carries TRBV19 and TRBJ1-5; 9 nucleotides align to TRBD1. CDR1 is LNHDA, CDR2 SQIVND, per germline (reference sequence). The V gene end was trimmed by 7 bases and the J gene end by 2 bases; junction bases not matched to a gene: 15. This CDR3 is built from 18 residues. CDR3 nucleotides: TGTGCCAGTATTCCCGGGACAGGGAGGTCTGTTGGCAATCAGCCCCAGCATTTT. This encodes CASIPGTGRSVGNQPQHF.

The CDR3 DNA sequence: TGTGCCAGCACCAGGGGATCCTATAATTCACCCCTCCACTTT. This gives the protein CASTRGSYNSPLHF. This sequence joins TRBV25-1 and TRBJ1-6, with D possibly TRBD1 on 6 matching bases. The CDR3 has 14 amino acids. Germline-derived CDR1 and CDR2 are MGHDK and SYGVNS. V lost 7 bases and J lost 1, with 8 bases in between.

The chain links TRBV6-5 to TRBJ2-1, with D unresolved. This CDR3 comprises 14 residues. CDR1 is MNHEY and CDR2 is SVGAGI in the germline V gene. The V end was cut by 6 bases, the J end by 10 bases, with 19 bases between. This CDR3 reads CASRRSTGTREQFF. CDR3 in DNA: TGTGCCAGCAGGCGCTCGACTGGTACCCGAGAGCAGTTCTTC.

The V and J genes are TRBV11-2 and TRBJ1-1; 7 nucleotides match TRBD1. The germline gives CDR1 SGHAT, CDR2 FQNNGV. V was pared by 5 bases and J by 5 bases, with 8 bases of the junction left unmatched. The CDR3 is 14 amino acids. CDR3 DNA sequence: TGTGCCAGCAGCACTACAGGGGTGATTACTGAAGCTTTCTTT. Protein product: CASSTTGVITEAFF.

This chain joins TRBV7-3 and TRBJ2-1, with TRBD1 matching 7 bases. The CDR3 is 16 amino acids. V lost 3 bases to trimming and J lost 0 bases; unmatched junction nucleotides: 5. CDR1 is SGHTA and CDR2 is FQGTGA in the germline V gene. DNA of the CDR3: TGTGCCAGCAGCTTGACCGGGACAGCCTCCTACAATGAGCAGTTCTTC. Translated, it gives CASSLTGTASYNEQFF. Full variable domain (outside the CDR3, taken from reference TRBV7-3 and TRBJ2-1): GAGVSQTPSNKVTEKGKYVELRCDPISGHTALYWYRQSLGQGPEFLIYFQGTGAADDSGLPNDRFFAVRPEGSVSTLKIQRTERGDSAVYLCASSLTGTASYNEQFFGPGTRLTVL.

The chain combines TRBV2 with TRBJ2-7; the match to TRBD1 covers 9 bases. In germline, CDR1 is SNHLY, CDR2 FYNNEI. The length of the CDR3 is 13 residues. The ends lost 6 bases at V and 4 bases at J; junction bases unmatched: 4. The CDR3 reads CASRRTGEYEQYF. The CDR3 nucleotides read TGTGCCAGCAGGCGGACAGGGGAATACGAGCAGTACTTC.

This clone was found once. CDR3 residues: CSASQGLGTDTQYF. The CDR3 DNA reads as TGCAGTGCCAGTCAGGGTCTAGGGACAGATACGCAGTATTTT. This sequence joins TRBV20-1 and TRBJ2-3, with D possibly matching TRBD1 (5 bases). The V and J ends lost 6 bases and 3 bases respectively, with 16 bases between them. Germline lookup yields CDR1 DFQATT and CDR2 SNEGSKA (reference sequence). The CDR3 is 14 amino acids.

In nucleotides, the CDR3 is TGTGCCAGCAGCCCCGGACAGGGGAGGTATGAAAAACTGTTTTTT. Amino acids: CASSPGQGRYEKLFF. This rearrangement joins TRBV7-6 to TRBJ1-4; the match to TRBD1 covers 9 bases. Germline assignment: CDR1 SGHVS and CDR2 FNYEAQ. With 5 bases clipped from V and 6 bases from J, the junction kept 7 bases outside the gene matches. This CDR3 spans 15 amino acids.

The J gene is TRBJ2-3, the V gene TRBV11-3, with TRBD2 matching 8 bases. Trimming took 4 bases from V and 0 from J; bases not matched to a gene: 6. There are 16 residues in the CDR3. The V gene's germline CDR1 is SGHNT and CDR2 YENEEA. CDR3 region: CASSSLAGMSTDTQYF. In DNA form, the CDR3 reads TGTGCCAGCAGCTCTTTAGCGGGAATGAGCACAGATACGCAGTATTTT.

This clone was picked up one time. The chain couples TRBV4-3 to TRBJ2-2; 7 bases are a match to TRBD2. The CDR3 is made up of 16 amino acids. Trimming cost V 0 bases and J 3 bases; bases outside gene matches: 4. Germline V gene data show CDR1 as LGHNA and CDR2 as YSLEER. CDR3 bases: TGCGCCAGCAGCCAAGATCGGGGAGGGCACACCGGGGAGCTGTTTTTT. It codes for CASSQDRGGHTGELFF.

Notes on this clone: Other DNA sequences in the sample encode the same CDR3. The chain uses TRBV28 and TRBJ2-5, with 11 bases aligning to TRBD1. Germline V lookup: CDR1 MDHEN, CDR2 SYDVKM. V trimming: 5 bases; J trimming: 3 bases; junction bases outside the gene matches: 8. This CDR3 is built from 16 residues. CDR3 amino acids: CASSPSGTGGEETQYF. Here the CDR3 DNA reads TGTGCCAGCAGTCCATCCGGGACAGGGGGTGAAGAGACCCAGTACTTC.

This chain links TRBV5-1 with TRBJ2-6, with D hard to call. Germline V gene sequence: CDR1 SGHRS, CDR2 YFSETQ. V was shortened by 4 bases and J by 0 bases, with 17 bases between the two germline ends. This CDR3 has 18 amino acids. CDR3 sequence: CASSLGYGRSSGANVLTF. The CDR3 coding sequence is TGCGCCAGCAGCCTCGGCTACGGTCGGAGCTCTGGGGCCAACGTCCTGACTTTC.

The chain couples TRBV7-9 to TRBJ2-3; TRBD2 aligns across 14 bases. The germline V gene has CDR1 SEHNR and CDR2 FQNEAQ (reference sequence). V was clipped by 6 bases and J by 2 bases; unmatched bases: 4. The CDR3 extends over 16 amino acids. DNA of the CDR3: TGTGCCAGCAGGTGGACTAGCGGGAGGTACACAGATACGCAGTATTTT. It translates to CASRWTSGRYTDTQYF.

The V gene is TRBV6-5, the J gene TRBJ2-5; 8 bases match TRBD2. Trimming cost V 6 bases and J 5 bases; bases outside gene matches: 8. The CDR3 sequence is 14 residues long. The germline gives CDR1 MNHEY, CDR2 SVGAGI. CDR3 nucleotide sequence: TGTGCCAGCAGGCCAGGACTAGCTGCGGAGACCCAGTACTTC. Amino acid sequence: CASRPGLAAETQYF.

The chain employs TRBV28 and TRBJ2-1, with 9 bases that match TRBD2. CDR3 length equals 15 residues. The germline V gene has CDR1 MDHEN and CDR2 SYDVKM. The V gene end was trimmed by 7 bases and the J gene end by 4 bases; junction bases not matched to a gene: 8. The CDR3 sequence: CASTRGGAQYNEQFF. CDR3 coding DNA: TGTGCCAGCACGCGGGGGGGGGCTCAATACAATGAGCAGTTCTTC. Supplemented by reference TRBV28 and TRBJ2-1, the full variable domain reads DVKVTQSSRYLVKRTGEKVFLECVQDMDHENMFWYRQDPGLGLRLIYFSYDVKMKEKGDIPEGYSVSREKKERFSLILESASTNQTSMYLCASTRGGAQYNEQFFGPGTRLTVL.

The chain recombines TRBV9 with TRBJ1-6, with D possibly being TRBD1 (6 bases). Trimming removed 4 bases at V and 16 bases at J, with 24 bases between. CDR3 length: 15 amino acids. Germline V CDR1 and CDR2: SGDLS, YYNGEE. The CDR3 coding sequence is TGTGCCAGCAGCCCGCAGGGGCTCGGGCGGGGGAGTCTCCACTTT. Its protein product is CASSPQGLGRGSLHF.

The chain employs TRBV11-3 and TRBJ2-2; TRBD2 agrees at 10 bases. V trimming: 5 bases; J trimming: 6 bases; junction bases outside the gene matches: 6. The CDR3 has 15 amino acids. In germline, CDR1 is SGHNT, CDR2 YENEEA. The CDR3 nucleotides read TGTGCCAGCAGCAAAAGTGGGACTAGCGCCGGGGAGCTGTTTTTT. Amino acid sequence: CASSKSGTSAGELFF.

The chain recombines TRBV6-6 with TRBJ2-7, with D possibly TRBD1 on 6 matching bases. Trimming cost V 3 bases and J 5 bases, with 8 bases left between them. The CDR3 sequence is 12 residues long. Germline CDR1 and CDR2: MNHNY and SVGAGI (reference sequence). CDR3 nucleotide sequence: TGTGCCAGCAGTTATCAGGGGAACGAGCAGTACTTC. Its protein product is CASSYQGNEQYF.

The CDR3 DNA reads TGTGCCAGCAGTCCTTCTCCGACAGGGCCCTATGGCTACACCTTC. This codes for CASSPSPTGPYGYTF. The rearrangement links TRBV27 to TRBJ1-2; 7 positions agree with TRBD1. The CDR3 is 15 residues long. CDR1 is MNHEY and CDR2 is SMNVEV in the germline V gene (reference sequence). V was pared by 5 bases and J by 4 bases, with 10 bases of the junction left unmatched.

This clone was recorded once. The CDR3 DNA reads as TGTGCCAGCATCAGGTCGGCCGGTCAAACCACTGAAGCTTTCTTT. Translating gives CASIRSAGQTTEAFF. V gene TRBV6-6 combines with J gene TRBJ1-1; D remains ambiguous. Germline lookup yields CDR1 MNHNY and CDR2 SVGAGI (reference sequence). V lost 7 bases, J lost 4 bases, and 19 bases lay in between. This CDR3 has 15 amino acids.